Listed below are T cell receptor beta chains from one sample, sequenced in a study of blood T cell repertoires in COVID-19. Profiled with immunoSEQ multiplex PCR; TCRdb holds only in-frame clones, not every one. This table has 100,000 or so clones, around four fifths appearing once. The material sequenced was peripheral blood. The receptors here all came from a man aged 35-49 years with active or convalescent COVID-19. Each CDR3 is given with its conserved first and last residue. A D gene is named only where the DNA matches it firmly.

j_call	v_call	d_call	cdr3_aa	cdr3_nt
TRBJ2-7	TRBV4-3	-	CASSQVLSGAYEQYF	TGCGCCAGCAGCCAAGTTCTTTCCGGGGCCTACGAGCAGTACTTC
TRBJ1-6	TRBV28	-	CASSPSGISYNSPLHF	TGTGCCAGCAGTCCCTCCGGTATCTCCTATAATTCACCCCTCCACTTT
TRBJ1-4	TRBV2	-	CASGRGSTNEKLFF	TGTGCCAGCGGGCGAGGGTCTACTAATGAAAAACTGTTTTTT
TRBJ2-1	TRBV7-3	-	CASSSNAGEQFF	TGTGCCAGCAGCTCGAATGCAGGTGAGCAGTTCTTC
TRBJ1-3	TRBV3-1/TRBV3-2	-	CASSQASRDFSSGNTIYF	TGTGCCAGCAGCCAAGCGAGCCGGGACTTCAGCTCTGGAAACACCATATATTTT
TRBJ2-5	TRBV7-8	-	CASSLWSGGAQETQYF	TGTGCCAGCAGCTTATGGAGTGGGGGGGCCCAGGAGACCCAGTACTTC
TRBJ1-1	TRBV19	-	CASSIGPTEAFF	TGTGCCAGTAGTATAGGGCCCACTGAAGCTTTCTTT
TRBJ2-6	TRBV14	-	CASSQEVGLTGANVLTF	TGTGCCAGCAGCCAAGAAGTGGGCTTAACTGGGGCCAACGTCCTGACTTTC
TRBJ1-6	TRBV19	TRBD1	CASTLVAGQTSPLHF	TGTGCCAGTACTTTAGTCGCGGGACAGACTTCACCCCTCCACTTT
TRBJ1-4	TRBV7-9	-	CASSLAIPQGEKLFF	TGTGCCAGCAGCTTAGCGATTCCACAGGGAGAAAAACTGTTTTTT
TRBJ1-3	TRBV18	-	CASSPPSRVGNTIYF	TGTGCCAGCTCACCACCGTCCAGGGTAGGAAACACCATATATTTT
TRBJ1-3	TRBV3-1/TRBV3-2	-	CASSLLRGSGNTIYF	TGTGCCAGCAGCCTTCTCCGCGGCTCTGGAAACACCATATATTTT